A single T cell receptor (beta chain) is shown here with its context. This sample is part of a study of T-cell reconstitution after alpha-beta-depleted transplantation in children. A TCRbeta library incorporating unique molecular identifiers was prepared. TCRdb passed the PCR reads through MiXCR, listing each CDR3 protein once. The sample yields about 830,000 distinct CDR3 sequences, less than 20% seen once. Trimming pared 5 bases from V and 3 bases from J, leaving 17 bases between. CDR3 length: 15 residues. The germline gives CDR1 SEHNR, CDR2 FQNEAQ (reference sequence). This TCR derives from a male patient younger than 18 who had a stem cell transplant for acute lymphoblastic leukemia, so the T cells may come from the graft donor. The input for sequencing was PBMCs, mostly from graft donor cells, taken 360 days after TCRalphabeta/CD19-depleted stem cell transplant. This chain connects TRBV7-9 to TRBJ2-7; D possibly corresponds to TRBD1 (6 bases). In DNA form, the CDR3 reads TGTGCCAGCAGCCCTGGGGCCAGGGGCTACTACGAGCAGTACTTC. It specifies CASSPGARGYYEQYF.